One and the same sample provided the 23 T cell receptor beta chains below, sequenced in a study of blood T cells in healthy people across ages. The use of a sample-barcoded 5' primer and a J-beta primer mix characterized a second PCR of roughly 7 to 11 cycles. A single record per CDR3 protein comes from TCRdb applying MiXCR to the 5' RACE reads. The data contain approximately 940,000 distinct CDR3 sequences, around 46% of them singletons. Sequenced material: blood. These TCRs come from a man younger than 45 in good health.

The rearrangement uses TRBV6-5 and TRBJ1-2; D is possibly TRBD1 (6 bases). Germline CDR1 reads MNHEY; CDR2 reads SVGAGI. The CDR3 covers 13 residues. Trimming cost V 6 bases and J 4 bases, with 12 bases left between them. The CDR3, as DNA: TGTGCCAGCAGCGTAAGGGGGACCTATGGCTACACCTTC. Translated, it gives CASSVRGTYGYTF.

This chain joins TRBV5-1 and TRBJ2-3, with 7 bases aligning to TRBD2. Germline V gene data show CDR1 as SGHRS and CDR2 as YFSETQ. V shed 1 base, J shed 2 bases, and the junction held 4 bases outside the gene matches. The CDR3 has 15 amino acids. CDR3 in amino acids: CASSLSRGFTDTQYF. In DNA, the CDR3 is TGCGCCAGCAGCTTGTCGCGGGGGTTCACAGATACGCAGTATTTT.

The rearrangement joins TRBV7-2 to TRBJ2-7; D is perhaps TRBD1 (5 bases). Germline CDR1 and CDR2: SGHTA and FQGNSA. The V end lost 5 bases, the J end lost 4 bases, and 21 bases lay between the germline ends. The CDR3 contains 16 residues. The CDR3 protein is CASSAYALAGPYEQYF. The CDR3 coding sequence is TGTGCCAGCAGCGCATACGCCCTGGCAGGGCCGTACGAGCAGTACTTC.

The V call is TRBV6-5, the J call TRBJ2-1; the D gene could be TRBD1 or TRBD2 (5 bases each). Germline CDR1 and CDR2: MNHEY and SVGAGI. The germline V and J ends were trimmed by 0 bases and 5 bases, with 8 bases remaining between them. The CDR3 has 14 residues. CDR3 sequence (DNA): TGTGCCAGCAGTTACTCGAGGGGCAACAATGAGCAGTTCTTC. Its protein product is CASSYSRGNNEQFF.

This sequence joins TRBV28 and TRBJ2-5; the match to TRBD2 covers 9 bases. The CDR3 has 18 residues. In germline, CDR1 is MDHEN, CDR2 SYDVKM. V lost 6 bases and J lost 3; bases outside the gene matches: 17. Here the CDR3 reads CASSLPLTPGLAEETQYF. CDR3 DNA: TGTGCCAGCAGCCTGCCCCTTACTCCGGGACTAGCCGAAGAGACCCAGTACTTC.

V and J are TRBV4-1 and TRBJ1-1; D gene uncertain. Germline CDR1 and CDR2: MGHRA and YSYEKL. With 0 bases removed from V and 1 base from J, the gap between germline ends came to 9 bases. The CDR3 covers 15 residues. CDR3 amino acids: CASSQDGEANTEAFF. For the CDR3, the DNA is TGCGCCAGCAGCCAAGATGGGGAGGCGAACACTGAAGCTTTCTTT.

This clonotype was recorded a few times. The rearrangement uses TRBV4-2 and TRBJ2-4; either TRBD1 or TRBD2 may supply D (5 bases each). The CDR3 spans 20 residues. V was clipped by 0 bases and J by 0 bases, with 21 bases between them. Per the germline V gene, CDR1 is LGHNA and CDR2 is YNFKEQ. The CDR3 bases are TGTGCCAGCAGCCAAGATCATTTCAGGGAGTTGGTCTTAGCCAAAAACATTCAGTACTTC. It specifies CASSQDHFRELVLAKNIQYF.

This clonotype was recorded many times. The V gene is TRBV6-1, the J gene TRBJ2-1, with 8 bases fitting TRBD2. Germline CDR1 and CDR2: MNHNS and SASEGT. CDR3 length equals 15 residues. Trimming took 2 bases from V and 8 from J; bases not matched to a gene: 8. CDR3 loop: CASSEHGGALDEQFF. The CDR3 DNA reads TGTGCCAGCAGTGAACACGGGGGGGCCCTCGATGAGCAGTTCTTC.

This chain links TRBV2 with TRBJ1-2; D call uncertain. V shed 4 bases and J shed 4 bases, with 10 bases lying between them. The CDR3 has 13 amino acids. The germline CDR1 and CDR2 sequences are SNHLY and FYNNEI. Written as DNA, the CDR3 is TGTGCCAGCAGTGTGGCAGGTTCCTATGGCTACACCTTC. Translated: CASSVAGSYGYTF.

This chain uses TRBV5-1 with TRBJ2-1; possibly TRBD2 for D (6 bases). The CDR3 is made up of 14 amino acids. The germline V gene has CDR1 SGHRS and CDR2 YFSETQ. Trimming removed 2 bases from V and 6 bases from J, with 12 bases in between. The CDR3 nucleotides are TGCGCCAGCAGCTTCGGGACTCAGGGCAATGAGCAGTTCTTC. Translation: CASSFGTQGNEQFF.

The sample holds a few counts of this clonotype. The V and J genes are TRBV27 and TRBJ1-2; no clear D. Germline CDR1 and CDR2: MNHEY and SMNVEV (reference sequence). This CDR3 spans 14 amino acids. Trimming stripped 4 bases from V and 5 bases from J, with 14 bases between. In DNA form, the CDR3 reads TGTGCCAGCAGTTCCTCGGACGGGTCGTATGGCTACACCTTC. Protein: CASSSSDGSYGYTF.

The chain couples TRBV4-3 to TRBJ1-2; TRBD1 is a possible D gene (5 bases). The ends were cut back, 0 bases at V and 6 bases at J, with 8 bases in the middle. CDR1 is LGHNA, CDR2 YSLEER, per germline. The CDR3 totals 13 residues. The CDR3 DNA reads as TGCGCCAGCAGCCAAGATTGGGGGGATGGCTACACCTTC. Amino acids: CASSQDWGDGYTF.

The rearrangement joins TRBV4-2 to TRBJ1-5, with D uncertain. CDR3 length: 17 amino acids. Trimming pared 0 bases from V and 7 bases from J, leaving 19 bases between. Germline V gives CDR1 LGHNA, CDR2 YNFKEQ. CDR3 coding DNA: TGTGCCAGCAGCCAAGAAGGCTCGACGACGGAAGACCAGCCCCAGCATTTT. It encodes CASSQEGSTTEDQPQHF.

The CDR3 DNA is TGTGCCTGGAGTGGACAGGACCTCTCCTACGAGCAGTACTTC. This gives the protein CAWSGQDLSYEQYF. The chain uses TRBV30 and TRBJ2-7; TRBD1 is a possible D gene (6 bases). Germline values: CDR1 GTSNPN, CDR2 SVGIG (reference sequence). There are 14 residues in the CDR3. V was clipped by 1 base and J by 0 bases, with 10 bases between them. Full variable domain (outside the CDR3, taken from reference TRBV30 and TRBJ2-7): SQTIHQWPATLVQPVGSPLSLECTVEGTSNPNLYWYRQAAGRGLQLLFYSVGIGQISSEVPQNLSASRPQDRQFILSSKKLLLSDSGFYLCAWSGQDLSYEQYFGPGTRLTVT.

J is TRBJ1-2 and V is TRBV20-1; 7 bases line up with TRBD1. Germline lookup yields CDR1 DFQATT and CDR2 SNEGSKA (reference sequence). The CDR3 has 15 residues. V lost 5 bases and J lost 5; bases outside the gene matches: 14. The CDR3 region is CSAPPSRQGGYGYTF. The CDR3 bases are TGCAGTGCTCCCCCCTCGAGACAGGGTGGGTATGGCTACACCTTC.

This clonotype was observed a few times. This sequence joins TRBV29-1 and TRBJ1-2; no reliable D call. Trimming shortened V by 0 bases and J by 4 bases, and 15 bases separated the two germline ends. This CDR3 spans 15 amino acids. Germline V CDR1 and CDR2: SQVTM, ANQGSEA. CDR3 region: CSVEDVTGLVYGYTF. The CDR3 bases are TGCAGCGTTGAAGACGTTACGGGGTTGGTCTATGGCTACACCTTC.

The DNA for the CDR3 is TGTGCCACCGGACAGAGGGTGATGGTGAACACTGAAGCTTTCTTT. It is translated as CATGQRVMVNTEAFF. The chain joins TRBV6-6 to TRBJ1-1; a possible D gene is TRBD1 (6 bases). The V gene lost 10 bases and the J gene lost 0 bases, with 18 bases spanning the gap. There are 15 residues in the CDR3. CDR1 and CDR2 from the germline V gene are MNHNY and SVGAGI (reference sequence).

This chain uses TRBV6-2 or TRBV6-3 with TRBJ1-5; 8 nucleotides align to TRBD1. This CDR3 is 16 amino acids long. The ends lost 2 bases at V and 6 bases at J; junction bases unmatched: 9. The V gene's germline CDR1 is MNHEY and CDR2 SVGEGT. In DNA, the CDR3 is TGTGCCAGCAGTTACCCCCTTGGACAGGGCGGTCAGCCCCAGCATTTT. Protein: CASSYPLGQGGQPQHF.

The CDR3 protein is CASRQDSRSNQPQHF. The CDR3 DNA is TGTGCCAGCAGACAGGATAGTAGGAGCAATCAGCCCCAGCATTTT. The chain couples TRBV27 to TRBJ1-5; the D gene is possibly TRBD1 (5 bases). The CDR3 has 15 residues. From germline, CDR1 is MNHEY and CDR2 SMNVEV (reference sequence). Trimming removed 6 bases at V and 1 base at J, with 13 bases between.

This clonotype was found once. This sequence joins TRBV27 and TRBJ1-2, with 8 bases identical to TRBD1. Looked up from germline, CDR1 is MNHEY and CDR2 is SMNVEV (reference sequence). The J segment lost 6 bases and the V segment lost 6 bases, leaving 9 bases of the junction unmatched. The CDR3 consists of 14 residues. The CDR3 loop reads CASRQTRGRDGYTF. The CDR3 region has the DNA TGTGCCAGCAGACAAACCAGGGGGCGGGATGGCTACACCTTC.

This chain connects TRBV14 to TRBJ1-1, with a possible D match to TRBD1 (5 bases). The CDR3 covers 12 residues. The germline gives CDR1 SGHDN, CDR2 FVKESK. V lost 1 base, J lost 8 bases, and 8 bases lay in between. The CDR3 is CASSQGGWEAFF. The CDR3 coding sequence is TGTGCCAGCAGCCAAGGGGGGTGGGAAGCTTTCTTT.

This chain uses TRBV5-1 with TRBJ1-1; D perhaps matches TRBD1 (5 bases). The germline CDR1 and CDR2 sequences are SGHRS and YFSETQ. The CDR3 sequence is 16 residues long. Trimming removed 0 bases from V and 0 bases from J, with 12 bases in between. CDR3 in DNA: TGCGCCAGCAGCTTGGAGCCCCAGGGAATGAACACTGAAGCTTTCTTT. Encoded protein: CASSLEPQGMNTEAFF.

The V and J genes are TRBV3-1 and TRBJ2-3; TRBD2 agrees at 10 bases. Germline assignment: CDR1 LGHDT and CDR2 YNNKEL (reference sequence). The CDR3 has 18 residues. V dropped 0 bases and J dropped 6; count of bases not matched to a gene: 12. CDR3 loop: CASSQDLVTSGDRDTQYF. The CDR3 DNA is TGTGCCAGCAGCCAAGACCTCGTCACTAGCGGGGACCGCGATACGCAGTATTTT.